A single sample is the source of the 8 T cell receptor beta chains below, sequenced in a study of cytomegalovirus exposure and HLA in healthy donors. PCR amplification relied on 60 Vbeta primers (plus 13 Jbeta primers). Assay used: immunoSEQ multiplex PCR; TCRdb lists only in-frame clones, some missing. The sample includes 150,000 to 200,000 clones, roughly 76% of them seen just once. Sequenced: PBMCs. The receptor source for this set is a woman between 50 and 59 years old in good health and CMV-seronegative.

The chain is built from TRBV4-1 and TRBJ1-2, with a tentative D call TRBD1 (6 bases). Germline CDR1 is MGHRA and CDR2 is YSYEKL. Trimming stripped 3 bases from V and 6 bases from J, with 14 bases between. CDR3 length: 14 amino acids. CDR3 sequence reads: CASSQATGFDGYTF. The CDR3 DNA is TGCGCCAGCAGCCAGGCTACAGGGTTCGATGGCTACACCTTC.

The J gene is TRBJ2-2, the V gene TRBV7-2; TRBD2 aligns across 7 bases. V dropped 4 bases and J dropped 2; count of bases not matched to a gene: 13. The CDR3 is made up of 18 amino acids. Germline-derived CDR1 and CDR2 are SGHTA and FQGNSA. The CDR3 region has the DNA TGTGCCAGCAGCTACGCCCCCCTAGGGAGGGGAAACACCGGGGAGCTGTTTTTT. Encoded protein: CASSYAPLGRGNTGELFF.

This chain links TRBV7-2 with TRBJ1-1, with no clear D. Germline V gene lookup returns CDR1 SGHTA and CDR2 FQGNSA. This CDR3 has 12 amino acids. V was pared by 5 bases and J by 6 bases, with 10 bases between. In DNA, the CDR3 is TGTGCCAGCAGCCTACCCCCCGCTGAAGCTTTCTTT. This sequence encodes CASSLPPAEAFF.

The V and J genes are TRBV2 and TRBJ2-7, with TRBD1 matching 7 bases. This CDR3 has 14 amino acids. Trimming cost V 6 bases and J 2 bases; bases outside gene matches: 7. Germline assignment: CDR1 SNHLY and CDR2 FYNNEI. The CDR3 nucleotides are TGTGCCAGCAGGGCTACAGGGGCGGCCTACGAGCAGTACTTC. Its protein is CASRATGAAYEQYF.

This chain uses TRBV7-6 with TRBJ2-7; tentative D call: TRBD1 (8 bases). Trimming took 1 base from V and 0 from J, leaving 10 bases between them. Germline CDR1 and CDR2: SGHVS and FNYEAQ. There are 15 residues in the CDR3. The CDR3 reads CASSLDRGGSYEQYF. In nucleotides, the CDR3 is TGTGCCAGCAGCTTAGACAGGGGGGGCTCCTACGAGCAGTACTTC.

The chain carries TRBV5-5 and TRBJ2-7; tentatively, D is TRBD1 (5 bases). CDR1 and CDR2 from the germline V gene are SGHKS and YYEKEE (reference sequence). Trimming took off 4 bases at V and 6 bases at J, with 14 bases between the two ends. The CDR3 covers 13 residues. For the CDR3, the DNA is TGTGCCAGCAGCGGTAGTTCTAGGGGCGAGCAGTACTTC. Translated: CASSGSSRGEQYF.

V and J are TRBV2 and TRBJ1-1, with 9 bases fitting TRBD1. The trim removed 8 bases at V and 0 bases at J, leaving 7 bases unmatched. The CDR3 is made up of 15 amino acids. Germline assignment: CDR1 SNHLY and CDR2 FYNNEI. CDR3 amino acids: CASLLDRGMNTEAFF. CDR3 coding DNA: TGTGCCAGCCTTCTTGACAGGGGGATGAACACTGAAGCTTTCTTT.

The CDR3 nucleotides read TGTGCCATCGCTGCCGGGGTCTCTGGAAACACCATATATTTT. As protein: CAIAAGVSGNTIYF. This sequence joins TRBV10-3 and TRBJ1-3; D unclear. Germline V gene sequence: CDR1 ENHRY, CDR2 SYGVKD. V lost 8 bases to trimming and J lost 0 bases, with 11 bases between them. This CDR3 comprises 14 residues.